This T cell receptor (beta chain) was captured in a study of T cells after yellow fever vaccination. The CDR3 is made up of 16 amino acids. Germline V lookup: CDR1 SGHRS, CDR2 YFSETQ. V was pared by 0 bases and J by 1 base, with 4 bases of the junction left unmatched. TCRdb reanalysed the 5' RACE reads using MiXCR and keeps one entry per CDR3 protein. The sample shows about 320,000 distinct CDR3 sequences, roughly 10% of them seen only once. This receptor was taken from a man aged 18 to 29 who received the YFV17D yellow fever vaccine. The sample consisted of CD4+ T cells sorted from PBMCs, taken 45 days after the yellow fever booster vaccination. The chain is built from TRBV5-1 and TRBJ1-1; 9 nucleotides align to TRBD1. The DNA of the CDR3 is TGCGCCAGCAGCTTGGTACAGGGGGCTAGGAACACTGAAGCTTTCTTT. Translation: CASSLVQGARNTEAFF.